The present TCR beta chain was sequenced within a study of beta chain features in type 1 diabetes. About the research overall: In all, around 110,000,000 sorted cells from all samples were analyzed. Overall study findings and caveats: Significant though moderate, a shortening of TCRB CDR3s appeared in all four CD4+ subsets of Type 1 diabetes patients. In patients and controls equally, PCR might favor templates that are shorter. Naive, central memory and Treg TCRB repertoires seemed to resemble each other more closely in patients than they did in healthy donors.

Germline loops: CDR1 LNHNV, CDR2 YYDKDF (reference sequence). The germline V and J ends were trimmed by 0 bases and 11 bases, with 13 bases remaining between them. The CDR3 consists of 13 residues. Reverse transcription of all isolated RNA meant that expressed TCRB transcripts were sequenced. Assay: immunoSEQ multiplex PCR; the TCRdb copy retains only in-frame clones and omits some. The repertoire holds fewer than 350,000 clones, with 15% as singletons. A word on this clone: Its antigen is as yet unknown.

This sequence joins TRBV15 and TRBJ1-1, with a tentative D call TRBD1 (5 bases). The sample taken for sequencing was naive CD4+ T cells from blood. The receptor was derived from a man younger than 30 with type 1 diabetes. CDR3 region: CATSRDGQGQAFF. In DNA form, the CDR3 reads TGTGCCACCAGCAGAGATGGGCAGGGCCAGGCTTTCTTT. The full variable domain, in which reference TRBV15 and TRBJ1-1 provide the parts outside the CDR3, is DAMVIQNPRYQVTQFGKPVTLSCSQTLNHNVMYWYQQKSSQAPKLLFHYYDKDFNNEADTPDNFQSRRPNTSFCFLDIRSPGLGDTAMYLCATSRDGQGQAFFGQGTRLTVV.